The 24 T cell receptor beta chains reported below all come from one sample, sequenced in a study of T cell responses to AZD1222 COVID-19 vaccine (dated by TCRdb to the early 2020s). Libraries were built with the immunoSEQ multiplex PCR assay. The source is immuneACCESS, and TCRdb retained only in-frame sequences with V and J called. Part of the clones is not carried over; for the studies checked, unresolved V genes explain less than half of this, and the remainder is unexplained. A total of 80,000 to 95,000 clones appear in this sample, more than 75% of them only once. About 21% of the sample belongs to the ten largest clones. According to the study, the label for this sample's time point signals: baseline before first vaccination. The sample in question was peripheral blood, obtained on day 0 of AZD1222 vaccination. These receptors all come from an adult in good health.

The count of this clone is one. The chain combines TRBV9 with TRBJ2-1; no firm D call. In germline, CDR1 is SGDLS, CDR2 YYNGEE. Trimming cost V 4 bases and J 5 bases, with 4 bases left between them. The CDR3 consists of 11 residues. CDR3 sequence (DNA): TGTGCCAGCAGCTTAAACAATGAGCAGTTCTTC. This translates into CASSLNNEQFF.

The genes are TRBV10-3 and TRBJ2-7, with 11 bases matching TRBD1. The CDR3 spans 14 residues. Germline V gene data show CDR1 as ENHRY and CDR2 as SYGVKD. The ends lost 7 bases at V and 5 bases at J; junction bases unmatched: 7. Here the CDR3 DNA reads TGTGCCATCAATCCGGGACAGGGGGTCCACGAGCAGTACTTC. As protein: CAINPGQGVHEQYF.

The chain's CDR3 is CASSPITQGEVSPLHF. CDR3 coding DNA: TGTGCCAGCAGCCCTATCACACAGGGGGAGGTTTCACCCCTCCACTTT. The chain recombines TRBV11-2 with TRBJ1-6; 8 nucleotides agree with TRBD1. The germline CDR1 and CDR2 sequences are SGHAT and FQNNGV. This CDR3 has 16 residues. The V gene end was trimmed by 5 bases and the J gene end by 9 bases; junction bases not matched to a gene: 12.

V is TRBV21-1 and J is TRBJ1-6; TRBD1, the D gene given by the table, was not confirmed from the DNA. TRBV21-1 has pseudogene status. This CDR3 has 17 amino acids. The CDR3, as DNA: TGTGCCAGCAGCAAAGGTCTCCACAGGGGGCGACGGCAACCCCTCCACTTT. Amino acid sequence: CASSKGLHRGRRQPLHF.

V usage is TRBV19 and J usage is TRBJ2-1, with 10 positions matching TRBD1. Germline CDR1 reads LNHDA; CDR2 reads SQIVND (reference sequence). With V trimmed by 2 bases and J by 3 bases, 1 base remained unmatched. CDR3 length: 15 residues. CDR3 bases: TGTGCCAGTAGTATATGGGACAGGGGCTACAATGAGCAGTTCTTC. This translates into CASSIWDRGYNEQFF. The complete variable domain, with remaining parts taken from reference TRBV19 and TRBJ2-1, reads DGGITQSPKYLFRKEGQNVTLSCEQNLNHDAMYWYRQDPGQGLRLIYYSQIVNDFQKGDIAEGYSVSREKKESFPLTVTSAQKNPTAFYLCASSIWDRGYNEQFFGPGTRLTVL.

This clone was recorded at least ten times. The genes are TRBV28 and TRBJ2-7; either TRBD1 or TRBD2 may supply D (5 bases each). The CDR3 length is 15 residues. Germline V lookup: CDR1 MDHEN, CDR2 SYDVKM. The V end lost 5 bases, the J end lost 5 bases, and 19 bases lay between the germline ends. CDR3 sequence: CASSRLMGRRHEQYF. The CDR3 bases are TGTGCCAGCAGTCGCCTCATGGGACGACGGCACGAGCAGTACTTC.

V and J are TRBV6-4 and TRBJ1-1, with 7 bases identical to TRBD1. Germline V gene data show CDR1 as MRHNA and CDR2 as SNTAGT. Germline trimming cut 5 bases from V and 3 bases from J; bases unmatched to any gene: 9. The CDR3 is made up of 15 amino acids. CDR3 region: CASSPQGGPYTEAFF. CDR3 bases: TGTGCCAGCAGTCCCCAGGGGGGACCCTACACTGAAGCTTTCTTT.

The chain employs TRBV9 and TRBJ2-2, with D maybe TRBD1 (8 bases). The V end was cut by 4 bases, the J end by 3 bases, with 19 bases between. This CDR3 is built from 17 residues. Per germline, CDR1 SGDLS and CDR2 YYNGEE. The CDR3 loop reads CASSTQGGTDYTGELFF. The CDR3 DNA is TGTGCCAGCAGCACACAGGGGGGGACAGATTACACCGGGGAGCTGTTTTTT. The full variable domain, completed using reference TRBV9 and TRBJ2-2, is DSGVTQTPKHLITATGQRVTLRCSPRSGDLSVYWYQQSLDQGLQFLIQYYNGEERAKGNILERFSAQQFPDLHSELNLSSLELGDSALYFCASSTQGGTDYTGELFFGEGSRLTVL.

CDR3: CASSRQPYNQPQHF. The CDR3 DNA sequence: TGTGCCAGTAGTAGACAGCCCTATAATCAGCCCCAGCATTTT. The chain couples TRBV19 to TRBJ1-5; TRBD1 is a possible D gene (5 bases). CDR1 is LNHDA and CDR2 is SQIVND in the germline V gene (reference sequence). CDR3 length: 14 amino acids. V was clipped by 4 bases and J by 4 bases, with 11 bases between them.

J is TRBJ1-2 and V is TRBV6-5; D not resolved. V lost 8 bases and J 3 bases, leaving 13 bases between the germline ends. Germline loops: CDR1 MNHEY, CDR2 SVGAGI. CDR3 length equals 13 residues. CDR3 nucleotides: TGTGCCAGCTCCCAAACCCCGGACTATGGCTACACCTTC. It translates to CASSQTPDYGYTF.

This sequence joins TRBV14 and TRBJ2-7; 14 bases are shared with TRBD2. Per germline, CDR1 SGHDN and CDR2 FVKESK. This CDR3 has 19 amino acids. The J segment lost 3 bases and the V segment lost 1 base, leaving 11 bases of the junction unmatched. Here the CDR3 reads CASSQVPGLAGVEGYEQYF. CDR3 sequence (DNA): TGTGCCAGCAGCCAAGTGCCGGGACTAGCGGGAGTAGAAGGCTACGAGCAGTACTTC.

This chain uses TRBV5-1 with TRBJ1-6; D gene unclear. Trimming stripped 5 bases from V and 0 bases from J, with 9 bases between. Germline-derived CDR1 and CDR2 are SGHRS and YFSETQ. The CDR3 sequence is 15 residues long. CDR3 in DNA: TGCGCCAGCAGAGTCTCCAGCTCCTATAATTCACCCCTCCACTTT. It yields the protein CASRVSSSYNSPLHF.

This chain joins TRBV7-9 and TRBJ1-2, with D unclear. Germline CDR1 SEHNR, CDR2 FQNEAQ (reference sequence). V lost 5 bases, J lost 8 bases, and 12 bases lay in between. The CDR3 is 12 amino acids. CDR3 bases: TGTGCCAGCAGCCGGGCAGGTAGCGGCTACACCTTC. It codes for CASSRAGSGYTF.

V usage is TRBV6-6 and J usage is TRBJ2-1; D is undetermined. The CDR3 contains 13 residues. The V gene lost 0 bases and the J gene lost 3 bases, with 3 bases spanning the gap. Germline CDR1 and CDR2: MNHNY and SVGAGI (reference sequence). In nucleotides, the CDR3 is TGTGCCAGCAGTTACTCGGTCTACAATGAGCAGTTCTTC. Translation gives CASSYSVYNEQFF.

The chain combines TRBV12-3 or TRBV12-4 with TRBJ1-2; a possible D gene is TRBD1 (6 bases). The CDR3 is 13 amino acids. The germline V and J ends were trimmed by 2 bases and 5 bases, with 9 bases remaining between them. This CDR3 reads CASSLSRGYGYTF. The CDR3 DNA reads as TGTGCCAGCAGTTTAAGCAGGGGATATGGCTACACCTTC.

The rearrangement uses TRBV7-9 and TRBJ1-1, with unresolved D. Germline lookup yields CDR1 SEHNR and CDR2 FQNEAQ (reference sequence). Deletions cut 3 bases from V and 0 bases from J, with 5 bases between. The CDR3 sequence is 13 residues long. The CDR3 coding sequence is TGTGCCAGCAGCTTCAAAATGAACACTGAAGCTTTCTTT. Amino acid sequence: CASSFKMNTEAFF. Complete variable domain (other parts from reference TRBV7-9 and TRBJ1-1): DTGVSQNPRHKITKRGQNVTFRCDPISEHNRLYWYRQTLGQGPEFLTYFQNEAQLEKSRLLSDRFSAERPKGSFSTLEIQRTEQGDSAMYLCASSFKMNTEAFFGQGTRLTVV.

The V gene is TRBV24-1, the J gene TRBJ1-3; no clear D. V was pared by 3 bases and J by 4 bases, with 12 bases between. Germline V gene sequence: CDR1 KGHDR, CDR2 SFDVKD. This CDR3 has 15 residues. The CDR3 nucleotides read TGTGCCACCAGTGATGATAGGGCGAAGGGAAACACCATATATTTT. Encoded protein: CATSDDRAKGNTIYF.

This clone was observed once. The genes are TRBV7-2 and TRBJ2-3, with D possibly being TRBD2 (6 bases). V lost 1 base and J 14 bases, leaving 16 bases between the germline ends. This CDR3 comprises 13 residues. CDR1 and CDR2 (germline): SGHTA, FQGNSA. CDR3 bases: TGTGCCAGCAGCTTAGACGTGGCGGGATCTCTGTATTTT. This gives the protein CASSLDVAGSLYF.

In its sample, this clone was seen once. This rearrangement joins TRBV2 to TRBJ2-2; the D gene is possibly TRBD2 (6 bases). Trimming removed 9 bases from V and 6 bases from J, with 23 bases in between. The CDR3 length is 16 residues. Germline lookup yields CDR1 SNHLY and CDR2 FYNNEI. The CDR3 DNA reads as TGTGCCAGTGCTAGGGAGGATCCGATTAGTTCCGGGGAGCTGTTTTTT. It yields the protein CASAREDPISSGELFF.

The chain links TRBV18 to TRBJ1-5; TRBD1 agrees at 9 bases. The junction had 2 bases not matched to a gene; V was cut back by 3 bases and J by 5 bases. The CDR3 is made up of 14 amino acids. Germline values: CDR1 KGHSH, CDR2 LQKENI. This chain's CDR3 is CASSPDRGDQPQHF. The CDR3 DNA is TGTGCCAGCTCACCGGACAGGGGCGATCAGCCCCAGCATTTT.

The chain couples TRBV7-9 to TRBJ2-1; 13 nucleotides agree with TRBD2. CDR1 SEHNR and CDR2 FQNEAQ come from the germline V gene (reference sequence). Germline trimming cut 5 bases from V and 0 bases from J; bases unmatched to any gene: 10. CDR3 size: 19 residues. The DNA for the CDR3 is TGTGCCAGCAGCGCCGGACTAGCGGGAGTTCCAAGCTCCTACAATGAGCAGTTCTTC. It yields the protein CASSAGLAGVPSSYNEQFF.

The rearrangement joins TRBV6-1 to TRBJ2-2; 10 bases align to TRBD2. The CDR3 is 17 amino acids. Per germline, CDR1 MNHNS and CDR2 SASEGT. The V and J ends lost 2 bases and 5 bases, in that order; junction bases with no gene match: 8. The CDR3 protein is CASSEQVLAGFTGELFF. CDR3 nucleotide sequence: TGTGCCAGCAGTGAACAAGTACTAGCGGGGTTTACCGGGGAGCTGTTTTTT.

The genes are TRBV19 and TRBJ1-1; D unclear. Trimming cost V 5 bases and J 9 bases, with 22 bases left between them. The CDR3 is 15 residues long. CDR1 is LNHDA and CDR2 is SQIVND in the germline V gene (reference sequence). Here the CDR3 DNA reads TGTGCCAGTAGTCCCTCGCCGTCAGGTCTAGGAAAAGCTTTCTTT. Translation: CASSPSPSGLGKAFF.

The table lists this clone with a few counts. The chain has TRBV5-4 and TRBJ1-5, with no clear D. V was clipped by 3 bases and J by 5 bases, with 12 bases between them. This CDR3 is 14 amino acids long. The germline V gene encodes CDR1 SGHNT and CDR2 YYREEE (reference sequence). The CDR3 loop is CASSSGPEDQPQHF. CDR3 nucleotides: TGTGCCAGCAGCTCCGGACCGGAGGATCAGCCCCAGCATTTT.